This T cell receptor beta chain emerged from a study of blood T cell repertoires in COVID-19. At the level of the study: Whether acute or convalescent, the COVID-19 samples came from the United States, Italy and Spain. PBMCs, B-cell-depleted T cells, or T cells were the source of the cDNA or gDNA that made up the material.

As processed by the authors: Researchers report that nucleated cell counts were estimated from reference gene primer amplification. TCRdb's copy holds only in-frame clones and misses some; the assay was immunoSEQ multiplex PCR. Clone size and the V and J calls come from that table; the DNA yielded D and trimming. Counted here are about 62,000 clones, 85% to 90% occurring once; the ten biggest clones make up over 0.95%. The CDR3 has 14 residues. V gave up 3 bases and J gave up 14 bases; unmatched junction bases: 8. Per germline, CDR1 LGHNA and CDR2 YNFKEQ. The clonotype comes from a woman aged 55-69 years with acute or convalescent COVID-19. Source material: peripheral blood. The V gene is TRBV4-2, the J gene TRBJ2-1, with 12 bases matching TRBD2. The CDR3 region is CASSQGGTSGHKFF. The DNA of the CDR3 is TGTGCCAGCAGCCAGGGCGGGACTAGCGGGCACAAGTTCTTC.